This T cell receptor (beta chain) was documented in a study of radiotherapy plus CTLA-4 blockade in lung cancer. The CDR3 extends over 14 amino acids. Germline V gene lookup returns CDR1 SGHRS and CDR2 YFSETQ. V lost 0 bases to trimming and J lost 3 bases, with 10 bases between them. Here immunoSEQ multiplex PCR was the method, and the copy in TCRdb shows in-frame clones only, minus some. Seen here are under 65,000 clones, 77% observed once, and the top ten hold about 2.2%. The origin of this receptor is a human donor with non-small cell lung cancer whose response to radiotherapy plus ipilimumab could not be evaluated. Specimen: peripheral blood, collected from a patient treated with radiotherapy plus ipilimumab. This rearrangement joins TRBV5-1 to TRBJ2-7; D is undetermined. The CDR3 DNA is TGCGCCAGCAGCTTGGTCGACTCCAGCTACGAGCAGTACTTC. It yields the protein CASSLVDSSYEQYF. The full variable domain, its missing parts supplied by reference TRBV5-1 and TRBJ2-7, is KAGVTQTPRYLIKTRGQQVTLSCSPISGHRSVSWYQQTPGQGLQFLFEYFSETQRNKGNFPGRFSGRQFSNSRSEMNVSTLELGDSALYLCASSLVDSSYEQYFGPGTRLTVT.